This paragraph reports one T cell receptor beta chain. What antigen it recognizes has not been identified. The data stem from a study of cytomegalovirus exposure and HLA in healthy donors (dated by TCRdb to 2017 to 2019). Regarding the complete study: An earlier analysis of about 530 of the donors reported approximately 300 Gb of sequence data and 117 million unique TCR beta sequences obtained from around 170 million T cells. Approximately 310 gigabases of sequencing data and 70 million to 100 million unique TCR sequences were included in an early release covering about 700 HLA-typed donors. Of the approximately 370 genotyped donors, more than 75% were placed in the genetic ancestry cluster associated with self-reported Caucasian donors. The study aimed to test whether cataloging public T cell receptors could reveal signatures of past pathogen exposure. The study used immunosequencing to profile the T cell repertoires of 600 to 850 subjects and linked those repertoires to cytomegalovirus serostatus. A separate validation cohort of over 95 different subjects was used in addition to the roughly 620-subject first cohort. High-throughput TCR immunosequencing, statistical association of individual TCRs with disease status, and machine learning were combined to predict cytomegalovirus infection status. A later analysis re-examined previously published TCR beta repertoires from just over 650 donors and added high-resolution HLA genotyping to investigate patterns of TCR occurrence. Rather than using new phenotypic data, the later analysis identified candidate immune exposures from TCR beta sequences and from how often those sequences occurred across donors. An earlier analysis of nearly 600 of the donors applied high-throughput TCR beta sequencing to assess whether each TCR beta V gene segment acted as functional or pseudogenic. Donor age, sex, ethnicity and CMV serostatus were compiled together with the repertoire data. Genome-wide SNP genotypes for about 65% of the roughly 670 donors were used in a later genetic analysis, which treated that subset as a discovery cohort. All discovery cohort repertoires had been generated on a single sequencing platform. HLA typing covered class I and class II loci at four-digit resolution. The number of donors typed differed by locus, with about 629-630 for A, B, C, DRB1 and DQB1, roughly 520 for DQA1, 606 for DPA1, and 472 for DPB1. Because of strong linkage in the cohort, roughly five DR-DQ haplotypes were treated as single units for association and clustering. Across 398 genotyped donors of the cohort, an average of approximately 200,000 unique TCR beta nucleotide sequences per donor were sequenced, and 15% to 20% of those sequences were non-productive. Here is what the overall study found, with its caveats: Roughly uniform sequencing depth across donors was assumed in presence/absence analyses, although this assumption may not hold. Because counts were too low, seventeen rarely observed V segments, including chromosome 9 orphons, were excluded from the earlier analysis of around 590 of the donors. A further reported finding was that TCR beta sequences accurately predicted the HLA-A and HLA-B alleles for most subjects in the first cohort. According to a later analysis, TCR association rates differed among HLA loci, with DRB1 alleles showing the most associated TCRs and HLA-C alleles showing the fewest. A later genetic analysis reported fewer N-insertions in productive TCRs among donors in an Asian-associated ancestry cluster than the roughly 700-donor mean. According to the authors, the approach could potentially be generalized to other disease states and immunological phenotypes. In an earlier analysis of around 600 of the donors, most TCR beta V segments were observed in productive rearrangements about 87% or about 30% of the time, broadly matching IMGT annotations. Linkage disequilibrium might explain the correlated functional status among segregating V segments, but an unknown experimental factor could not be excluded. Most CMV-associated TCR beta chains appeared to be HLA-restricted in a later analysis, and the HLA associations seemed to be driven largely by CMV exposure. A few of the identified cytomegalovirus-associated TCR beta chains were confirmed in vitro to be specific for cytomegalovirus antigens. Across donors, most TCR sequences were observed very rarely, whereas some public TCRs were present in many individuals. A later analysis found that HLA-associated TCR beta chains were more clonally expanded and had lower generation probabilities than equally common non-associated chains. This cohort had only TCR beta chains sequenced, and the lack of alpha or paired-chain data limited which features could be detected. For the cohort, immune exposure information was limited to CMV serostatus. Because some donors lacked HLA typing at each locus, the association tests relied only on the typed subset. The sequencing pipeline was judged likely to have produced a cluster of highly shared sequence variants as a technical artifact. Strong co-occurrence of HLA alleles, especially DR and DQ, made assigning TCR associations to individual alleles difficult. Several of the top co-occurrence clusters appeared to be linked to parvovirus B19, influenza, CMV and Epstein-Barr virus, according to a later analysis. A later analysis associated about 18,000 TCR beta sequences with specific HLA alleles at a false discovery rate of 0.05. A total of 150 to 200 TCR beta chains were listed by the study as associated with cytomegalovirus. Because the 87-base-pair reads could not distinguish some IMGT-functional V segments, including TRBV6-2 and TRBV6-3, those segments were excluded. The classifier was reported to diagnose cytomegalovirus status with high specificity and sensitivity in both the original and validation cohorts. A later genetic analysis associated a missense DCLRE1C variant with V-gene and J-gene trimming of TCR beta chains, and an independent cohort replicated the association.

Inclusive of the bounding cysteine and phenylalanine, the CDR3 is 15 residues long. Only the CDR3 part of the read is kept: 45 bases, read in frame from the first base. Taken from the germline V gene (reference sequence), the CDR1 and CDR2 loops are LNHNV and YYDKDF. Deletion took 0 bases off V and 9 bases off J, with a span of 15 bases between the germline ends. Receptor libraries were prepared by the immunoSEQ multiplex PCR assay. For the multiplex PCR, a mixture combining 60 forward primers for TCR Vbeta segments and 13 reverse primers for TCR Jbeta segments was used. A multiplex PCR assay on genomic DNA amplified the CDR3 region of rearranged TCR beta genes. Amplified TCR beta libraries were sequenced as 87-base-pair reads on the Illumina HiSeq System. As for the original processing: A later analysis tallied around 87 million unique TCR beta chains across the approximately 670 repertoires, and some 10 million of those chains were shared by two or more donors. Raw reads were error-corrected and collapsed into unique sequences by a nearest-neighbor algorithm in which closely related sequences were merged to remove PCR and sequencing errors. Alignment of CDR3 sequences to IMGT reference sequences was used to assign V, D and J gene segments. For a sequence to be retained, a match of at least six nucleotides was required to both a V gene segment and a J gene segment. A rearrangement was called productive if the CDR3 had no stop codons and remained in frame with V and J, and every other rearrangement was called non-productive. Following IMGT convention, CDR3 was defined as the stretch from the second conserved V-encoded cysteine up to the conserved J-encoded phenylalanine. In an earlier analysis of roughly 580 of the donors, sequences lacking an unambiguous match to a single V gene segment were excluded. An earlier analysis of a few hundred of the donors classified V segments as functional when productive rearrangements were above 56.7% and as segregating when the standard deviation between donors was above 5%. A statistical classification framework was built to diagnose cytomegalovirus status from the catalog of TCR beta chain sequences. V and J gene assignment, in a later analysis, came from comparing TCR nucleotide sequences with IMGT/GENE-DB human TR gene sequences. Using the TCRdist pipeline, a later analysis assigned CDR3 sequences along with most-parsimonious VDJ recombination scenarios. In a later analysis, every TCR beta chain was defined by the combination of its CDR3 amino acid sequence and its V-gene family, and reads without a unique V-gene family were dropped. To address suspected cross-contamination and a sequencing artifact, a later analysis removed some 620 highly shared, low-generation-probability nucleotide sequences. For each public chain, a later analysis derived a clonal expansion index from normalized ranks of inferred template counts within each repertoire. In a later analysis, generation probabilities were computed using a VDJ recombination model fitted to out-of-frame rearrangements, and the results were checked against IGoR. Hypergeometric tests were used in a later analysis to score TCR-TCR, TCR-HLA and TCR-CMV co-occurrence, with a repertoire-size bias correction applied to the TCR pairs. In a later analysis, false discovery rates were estimated by permuting HLA or CMV assignments 20 times. A later analysis grouped co-occurring TCRs with DBSCAN, adding TCRdist sequence similarity when clustering within HLA-allele-positive subsets. Repertoires with fewer than 30,000 or more than 120,000 public chains were left out of co-occurrence clustering, as were about 5 repertoires with anomalous nucleotide sharing. The clones in this table, taken by TCRdb from immuneACCESS, are in-frame only. Not every clone is retained; where verified, under half of the shortfall comes from an unresolved V gene, and the cause of the rest is unknown. Clonal size and the V and J genes are those of that table, whereas D and trimming came from the DNA. The record for this sample contains approximately 140,000 clones. Together, the top ten hold under 2% of the sample.

The cohort comprised around 690 healthy bone marrow donors. Cohort members were all nominally healthy when sampled, although unrecorded immune exposures were likely present. The donor tested CMV seronegative and was one of the 352 seronegative cohort members. Each donor provided a peripheral blood sample, and peripheral blood mononuclear cells were used for TCR beta sequencing. Genomic DNA was extracted from the blood cell samples with the Qiagen DNeasy Blood Extraction Kit. The TCR comes from a woman between 45 and 60 years old in good health and CMV-seronegative. The specimen sequenced was PBMCs. The receptor chain draws on TRBV15 and TRBJ1-5, with an unclear D gene assignment. This receptor carries the CDR3 CATSRDVGSSGPQHF. The sequenced DNA: TGTGCCACCAGCAGAGATGTGGGGAGCTCAGGGCCCCAGCATTTT.